The 2 T cell receptor beta chains given below trace back to one sample, sequenced in a study of human T cells and chemical hapten exposure. This sample's time point: patch test 3, about 24 weeks after DPC sensitization. The sample's treatment: therapeutic diphenylcyclopropenone sensitization with weekly scalp DPC. TCRdb itself ran the RACE reads through MiXCR, one entry per CDR3 protein. The sample lists roughly 89,000 distinct CDR3 sequences, about a tenth occurring once. Sequenced material: whole blood, taken in connection with sensitization to the hapten diphenylcyclopropenone (DPC). The receptors were sampled from a woman aged 30 to 39 with alopecia areata. Some clones in this sample may be carry-over from other donors' samples.

This clonotype occurred a few times. The chain combines TRBV7-4 with TRBJ1-3; D is unclear. Between the trimmed V and J ends, which lost 5 bases and 0 bases, there was a span of 17 bases. This CDR3 has 17 amino acids. CDR1 and CDR2 from the germline V gene are SGHVT and SQSDAQ. Here the CDR3 reads CASSPTGRRISGNTIYF. The CDR3 DNA follows: TGTGCCAGCAGCCCAACTGGACGGAGAATCTCTGGAAACACCATATATTTT.

At least ten counts were recorded for this clonotype. The rearrangement uses TRBV12-3 or TRBV12-4 and TRBJ2-6, with TRBD2 as a possible D gene (6 bases). The length of the CDR3 is 16 residues. V gave up 7 bases and J gave up 0 bases, with 13 bases separating them. CDR3 nucleotides: TGTGCCAGCACCCCCGCGGGAATCTCTGGGGCCAACGTCCTGACTTTC. This gives the protein CASTPAGISGANVLTF.